The source of this T cell receptor (beta chain) is a study of blood T cell repertoires in COVID-19. The CDR3 length is 11 residues. V was shortened by 4 bases and J by 3 bases, with 4 bases between the two germline ends. Germline CDR1 SGHKS, CDR2 YYEKEE (reference sequence). Only in-frame clones appear in the TCRdb table, and some are missing; sequencing was by immunoSEQ multiplex PCR. This sample carries around 92,000 clones, roughly nine tenths of them seen once, and the ten largest clones take approximately 5.2%. The receptor was derived from a woman over 75 with active COVID-19. The chain recombines TRBV5-5 with TRBJ1-2; D is uncertain. The sample comprised peripheral blood. The CDR3 spells CASSPDYGYTF. CDR3 bases: TGTGCCAGCAGCCCGGACTATGGCTACACCTTC.